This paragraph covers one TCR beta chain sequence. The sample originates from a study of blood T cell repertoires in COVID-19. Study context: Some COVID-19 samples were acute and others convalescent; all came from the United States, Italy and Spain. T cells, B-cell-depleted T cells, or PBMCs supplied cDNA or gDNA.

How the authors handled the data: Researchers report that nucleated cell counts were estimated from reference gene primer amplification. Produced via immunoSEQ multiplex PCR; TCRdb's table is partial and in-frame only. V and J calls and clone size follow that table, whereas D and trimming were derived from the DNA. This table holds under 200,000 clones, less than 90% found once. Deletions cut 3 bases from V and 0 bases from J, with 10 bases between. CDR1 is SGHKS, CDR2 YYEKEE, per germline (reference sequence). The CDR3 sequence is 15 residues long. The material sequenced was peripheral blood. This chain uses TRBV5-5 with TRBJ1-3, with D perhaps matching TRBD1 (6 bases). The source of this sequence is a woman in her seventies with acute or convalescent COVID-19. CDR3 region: CASSSQGNSGNTIYF. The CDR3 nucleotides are TGTGCCAGCAGCTCTCAGGGGAACTCTGGAAACACCATATATTTT. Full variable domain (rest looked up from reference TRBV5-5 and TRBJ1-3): DAGVTQSPTHLIKTRGQQVTLRCSPISGHKSVSWYQQVLGQGPQFIFQYYEKEERGRGNFPDRFSARQFPNYSSELNVNALLLGDSALYLCASSSQGNSGNTIYFGEGSWLTVV.